A single T cell receptor beta chain is shown here with its context. The sample comes from a study of control samples from healthy donors and cancer patients. TCRdb keeps only in-frame clones here, not all; method: immunoSEQ multiplex PCR. This sample yields 40,000 to 45,000 clones, of which about 75% are seen a single time; 17% belongs to the top ten. The sample was formalin-fixed, paraffin-embedded tissue. This TCR derives from a male donor with melanoma.

The CDR3 DNA reads TGTGCCAGCTCACCCGGGACAGAACAAGAGACCCAGTACTTC. This codes for CASSPGTEQETQYF. The chain employs TRBV18 and TRBJ2-5; 7 nucleotides line up with TRBD1. The CDR3 contains 14 residues. V gave up 3 bases and J gave up 2 bases; unmatched junction bases: 3. CDR1 and CDR2 (germline): KGHSH, LQKENI. The full variable domain, rest sourced from reference TRBV18 and TRBJ2-5, is NAGVMQNPRHLVRRRGQEARLRCSPMKGHSHVYWYRQLPEEGLKFMVYLQKENIIDESGMPKERFSAEFPKEGPSILRIQQVVRGDSAAYFCASSPGTEQETQYFGPGTRLLVL.